This T cell receptor (beta chain) emerged from a study of CD8 T cells in ankylosing spondylitis. This clonotype was seen at least ten times. Germline V gene data show CDR1 as SGHTA and CDR2 as FQGNSA. V lost 0 bases and J lost 0, with 18 bases in between. CDR3 length equals 18 residues. TCRdb reprocessed the 5' RACE reads with MiXCR, giving one entry per CDR3 protein. The sample records roughly 240,000 distinct CDR3 sequences, around 8% being singletons. The TCR originated in a female donor with ankylosing spondylitis or in good health (not recorded which). This chain joins TRBV7-2 and TRBJ2-7; tentatively, D is TRBD2 (6 bases). The sequenced sample was blood, either unsorted or a sorted T cell fraction (not recorded which). CDR3 DNA: TGTGCCAGCAGCTTAGCGGTGACTAGGACCCGATACTCCTACGAGCAGTACTTC. Translating it yields CASSLAVTRTRYSYEQYF.